This TCR beta chain was found in a study of blood T cell repertoires in COVID-19. Overall study context: Acute and convalescent COVID-19 samples came from the United States, Italy and Spain. Sample material is recorded as cDNA or gDNA derived from T cells, B-cell-depleted T cells, or PBMCs.

Per the study methods: It was from reference gene primer amplification that nucleated cell counts were estimated. Sequenced by immunoSEQ multiplex PCR; TCRdb stores in-frame clones only, minus some. The V and J calls and clone size were taken over from that table, and D and trimming were inferred from the DNA. Among more than 250,000 clones listed, around 87% were seen once. The CDR3 consists of 12 residues. V was shortened by 6 bases and J by 4 bases, with 9 bases between the two germline ends. Germline V gene sequence: CDR1 MNHEY, CDR2 SVGAGI. This rearrangement joins TRBV6-5 to TRBJ1-1, with D tentatively TRBD1 (6 bases). The material sequenced was peripheral blood. The clonotype was recovered from a man aged 18-30 years with active or convalescent COVID-19. The CDR3 is CASSRGGTEAFF. In DNA form, the CDR3 reads TGTGCCAGCAGCCGAGGGGGCACTGAAGCTTTCTTT.